These T cell receptor beta chains were read from a single sample in a study of blood T cells in healthy people across ages. Using its own MiXCR run on the 5' RACE reads, TCRdb lists one record per CDR3 protein. The repertoire holds around 780,000 distinct CDR3 sequences, with approximately 24% as singletons. These data were also reused for a study on T cells of mothers and their children.

The specimen was blood. These receptors came from a boy under 18 in good health. Both conserved end residues are part of each CDR3. A D gene is named only where the DNA matches it firmly. The size entry is marked missing in some rows and otherwise reads once, few, many or a size class.

TRBV27,-,-,TRBJ2-2,TGTGCCAGCAGGGGGGTGAATACCGGGGAGCTGTTTTTT,CASRGVNTGELFF
TRBV20-1,-,-,TRBJ1-2,TGCAGTGCTAGAGTTCGGGATAGGAGTAACTATGGCTACACCTTC,CSARVRDRSNYGYTF
TRBV29-1,-,few,TRBJ1-4,TGCAGCGTGGGGTCCCTTGTTGGCGTAGGGATTGAAAAACTGTTTTTT,CSVGSLVGVGIEKLFF
TRBV13,TRBD2,-,TRBJ2-1,TGTGCCAGCACTCCCCCGACGGGGGGATACAATGAGCAGTTCTTC,CASTPPTGGYNEQFF
TRBV18,-,-,TRBJ1-5,TGTGCCAGCTCATCGGGGGGCGTTCAGCCCCAGCATTTT,CASSSGGVQPQHF
TRBV18,-,once,TRBJ2-3,TGTGCCAGCTCACCTCGGGATAAAAGGACCGATACGCAGTATTTT,CASSPRDKRTDTQYF
TRBV5-1,TRBD2,few,TRBJ2-1,TGCGCCAGTAACCTAGCGGGGGGACACAATGAGCAGTTCTTC,CASNLAGGHNEQFF
TRBV7-2,-,-,TRBJ2-7,TGTGCCAGCAGCGCTATCATCCTCGAGCAGTACTTC,CASSAIILEQYF
TRBV5-1,-,-,TRBJ2-1,TGCGCCAGCAGCTACTCGTGGTGGCCACAGTTCTTC,CASSYSWWPQFF
TRBV6-5,TRBD2,-,TRBJ2-1,TGTGCCAGCAGGTCACGGAGCGGGGGCTACAATGAGCAGTTCTTC,CASRSRSGGYNEQFF
TRBV28,-,-,TRBJ1-4,TGTGCCACCAACCCTGCGGGGGAAAAACTGTTTTTT,CATNPAGEKLFF
TRBV15,-,few,TRBJ1-2,TGTGCCACCAGCAGGGACCGTCAGGGGCGCGGCTACACCTTC,CATSRDRQGRGYTF
TRBV10-3,TRBD1,few,TRBJ2-5,TGTGCCATCAGTGAGGACAGGGGCCCCGCGGAGACCCAGTACTTC,CAISEDRGPAETQYF
TRBV27,TRBD2,-,TRBJ2-5,TGTGCCAGCAGCCGGGGACTAGCGAGAGAGACCCAGCACTTC,CASSRGLARETQHF
TRBV6-1,TRBD2,many,TRBJ2-1,TGTGCCAGCAAACTAGCGGGGGCCCACAATGAGCAGTTCTTC,CASKLAGAHNEQFF
TRBV6-1,-,-,TRBJ2-4,TGTGCTGCCCAGGGACACCTAGCCAAAAACATTCAGTACTTC,CAAQGHLAKNIQYF
TRBV12-5,-,few,TRBJ2-3,TGTGCTAGTGCCCCCGGCACAGATACGCAGTATTTT,CASAPGTDTQYF
TRBV6-5,-,-,TRBJ2-4,TGTGCCAGCAGTCCCGTGGGGCGGGCCAAAAACATTCAGTACTTC,CASSPVGRAKNIQYF
TRBV12-5,TRBD2,-,TRBJ2-1,TGTGCTAGTGGTTTGCCCCGACTAGCGGGGTACAATGAGCAGTTCTTC,CASGLPRLAGYNEQFF
TRBV5-1,TRBD1,few,TRBJ1-2,TGCGCCAGCAGCTTCCAATCTACCGGACAGGGGGCAGGGTATGGCTACACCTTC,CASSFQSTGQGAGYGYTF
TRBV7-6,TRBD2,few,TRBJ2-5,TGTGCCAGCAGCTTTCCGCGGGGGGTTGGGCAAGAGACCCAGTACTTC,CASSFPRGVGQETQYF
TRBV12-3/TRBV12-4,-,-,TRBJ2-3,TGTGCCAGCAGTTTCGGGTGGACGGCAAGCACAGATACGCAGTATTTT,CASSFGWTASTDTQYF
TRBV5-1,-,few,TRBJ2-7,TGCGCCAGCAGTGGTGCTGGGGGCGCGATATACGAGCAGTACTTC,CASSGAGGAIYEQYF
TRBV15,-,many,TRBJ1-4,TGTGCCACCAGCAGCGGGGGGCCCGATGAAAAACTGTTTTTT,CATSSGGPDEKLFF
TRBV12-3/TRBV12-4,-,-,TRBJ1-4,TGTGCCAGCAGTTTACGGGCAGGGCGGGAAAAACTGTTTTTT,CASSLRAGREKLFF
TRBV5-6,TRBD2,few,TRBJ2-3,TGTGCCAGCAGCTTGGTACTAGCGGGGCTCACAGATACGCAGTATTTT,CASSLVLAGLTDTQYF
TRBV9,TRBD1,few,TRBJ1-4,TGTGCCAGCAGCGTCGCCGGGACAGGGGGCTTCAGTGAAAAACTGTTTTTT,CASSVAGTGGFSEKLFF
TRBV4-1,TRBD1,-,TRBJ1-2,TGCGCCAGCAGCCAACATACAGGGGGCGGCTACACCTTC,CASSQHTGGGYTF
TRBV11-2,TRBD1,-,TRBJ1-1,TGTGCCAGCAGCTTTAACAGGGGGCGGGATGAAGCTTTCTTT,CASSFNRGRDEAFF
TRBV29-1,TRBD1,-,TRBJ1-2,TGCAGCGTTGGACCAGGGGGAAACTTAGACTATGGCTACACCTTC,CSVGPGGNLDYGYTF
TRBV6-6,TRBD1,-,TRBJ1-2,TGTGCCAGCAGTTCCGGGCAGGGGGGATACTATGGCTACACCTTC,CASSSGQGGYYGYTF
TRBV28,TRBD1,few,TRBJ1-1,TGTGCCAGCAACACAGGGGCAACTGAAGCTTTCTTT,CASNTGATEAFF
TRBV2,TRBD1,few,TRBJ2-5,TGTGCCAGCAGCGACAGGGTACAAGAGACCCAGTACTTC,CASSDRVQETQYF
TRBV9,TRBD2,few,TRBJ2-7,TGTGCCAGCAGCCCCCTGGGGGGGTCCTACGAGCAGTACTTC,CASSPLGGSYEQYF
TRBV6-1,TRBD1,few,TRBJ2-5,TGTGCCAGCAGTGAGCCGGGACAGGGTACAGAGACCCAGTACTTC,CASSEPGQGTETQYF
TRBV12-3/TRBV12-4,TRBD1,-,TRBJ2-2,TGTGCCAGCAGTTCGACGGGACAGACACTCGCGGTCACCGGGGAGCTGTTTTTT,CASSSTGQTLAVTGELFF
TRBV6-2/TRBV6-3,TRBD2,-,TRBJ2-1,TGTGCCAGCAGTTCGCTAGCGGGAGGCAATTACAATGAGCAGTTCTTC,CASSSLAGGNYNEQFF
TRBV3-1,TRBD2,few,TRBJ2-1,TGTGCCAGCAGCCAAAGGACTAGCGCCAATGAGCAGTTCTTC,CASSQRTSANEQFF
TRBV21-1,-,few,TRBJ2-7,TGTGCCAGCAGCCCCCCTCTCATGCCATCCTACGAGCAGTACTTC,CASSPPLMPSYEQYF
TRBV29-1,-,-,TRBJ2-7,TGCAGCGGTGTAGTCCCCATAGGGTCCTACGAGCAGTACTTC,CSGVVPIGSYEQYF
TRBV29-1,-,-,TRBJ2-6,TGCAGCGTCCGGGGTAGGGCTAGCGGGGCCAACGTCCTGACTTTC,CSVRGRASGANVLTF
TRBV7-3,-,-,TRBJ2-3,TGTGCCAGCAGCTTTGCCCGGGACGAAGATACGCAGTATTTT,CASSFARDEDTQYF
TRBV9,TRBD1,-,TRBJ2-5,TGTGCCAGCAGCCCTCGCTATCAGGACAGGGGAGACGGAGAGACCCAGTACTTC,CASSPRYQDRGDGETQYF
TRBV28,-,-,TRBJ1-1,TGTGCCAGCAGTCCCGGCTTGGGACGGTTTGAAGCTTTCTTT,CASSPGLGRFEAFF
TRBV6-2/TRBV6-3,-,few,TRBJ1-2,TGTGCCAGCAAACCCCCAGGCCCCGGCTACACCTTC,CASKPPGPGYTF
TRBV11-1,TRBD1,few,TRBJ2-7,TGTGCCAGCAGCTTCCAGGGGGCCGACGAGCAGTACTTC,CASSFQGADEQYF
TRBV6-5,-,-,TRBJ2-7,TGTGCCAGCAGTTACTCATTGTTTGTGGGCGCGTCCTACGAGCAGTACTTC,CASSYSLFVGASYEQYF
TRBV27,TRBD1,few,TRBJ1-2,TGTGCCAGCACTCCCGGGACAGCCTATGGCTACACCTTC,CASTPGTAYGYTF
TRBV14,TRBD2,-,TRBJ2-7,TGTGCCGGCAGCCTCCCGGGGCTAGCGGGGGCCTACGAGCAGTACTTC,CAGSLPGLAGAYEQYF
TRBV28,-,-,TRBJ2-5,TGTGCCAGCAGAGGTGGGGGCAGCCAAGAGACCCAGTACTTC,CASRGGGSQETQYF
TRBV6-5,-,-,TRBJ1-1,TGTGCCAGCAGTATGGCGGGGGGAAGGGCTGAAGCTTTCTTT,CASSMAGGRAEAFF